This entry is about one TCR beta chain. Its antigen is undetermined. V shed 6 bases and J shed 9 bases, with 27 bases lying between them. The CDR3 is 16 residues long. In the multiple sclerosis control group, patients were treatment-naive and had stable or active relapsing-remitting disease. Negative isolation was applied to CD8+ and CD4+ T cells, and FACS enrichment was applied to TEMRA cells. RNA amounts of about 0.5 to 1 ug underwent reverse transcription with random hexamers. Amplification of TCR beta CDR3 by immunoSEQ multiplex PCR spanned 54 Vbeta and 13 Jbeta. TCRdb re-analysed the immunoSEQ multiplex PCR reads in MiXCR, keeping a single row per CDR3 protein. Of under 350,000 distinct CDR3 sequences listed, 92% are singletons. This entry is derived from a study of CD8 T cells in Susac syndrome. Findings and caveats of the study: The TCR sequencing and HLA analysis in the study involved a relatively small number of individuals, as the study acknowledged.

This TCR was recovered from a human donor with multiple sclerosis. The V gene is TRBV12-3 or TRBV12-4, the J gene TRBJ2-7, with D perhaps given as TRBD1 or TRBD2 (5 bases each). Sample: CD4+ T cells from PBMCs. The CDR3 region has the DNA TGTGCCAGCAGCCGAGAGAACTCCGGGACGGCGTGGGGGCAGTACTTC. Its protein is CASSRENSGTAWGQYF.